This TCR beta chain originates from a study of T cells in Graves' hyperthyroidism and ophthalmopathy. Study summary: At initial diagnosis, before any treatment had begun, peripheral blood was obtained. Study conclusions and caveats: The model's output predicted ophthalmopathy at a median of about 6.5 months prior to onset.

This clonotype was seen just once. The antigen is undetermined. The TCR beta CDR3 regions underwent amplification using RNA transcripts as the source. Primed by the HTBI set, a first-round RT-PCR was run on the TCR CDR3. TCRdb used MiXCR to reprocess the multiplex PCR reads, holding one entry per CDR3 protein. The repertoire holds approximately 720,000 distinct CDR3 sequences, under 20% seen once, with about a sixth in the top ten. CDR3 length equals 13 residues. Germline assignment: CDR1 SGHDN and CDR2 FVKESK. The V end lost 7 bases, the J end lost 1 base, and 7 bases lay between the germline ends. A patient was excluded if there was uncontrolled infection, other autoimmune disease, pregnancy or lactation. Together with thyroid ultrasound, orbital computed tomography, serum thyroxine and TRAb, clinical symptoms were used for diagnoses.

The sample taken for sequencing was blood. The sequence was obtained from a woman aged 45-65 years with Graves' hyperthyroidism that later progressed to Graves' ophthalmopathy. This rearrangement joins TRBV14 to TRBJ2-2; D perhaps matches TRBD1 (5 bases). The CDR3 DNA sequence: TGTGCCAGCACAGGGAAGAACACCGGGGAGCTGTTTTTT. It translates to CASTGKNTGELFF.